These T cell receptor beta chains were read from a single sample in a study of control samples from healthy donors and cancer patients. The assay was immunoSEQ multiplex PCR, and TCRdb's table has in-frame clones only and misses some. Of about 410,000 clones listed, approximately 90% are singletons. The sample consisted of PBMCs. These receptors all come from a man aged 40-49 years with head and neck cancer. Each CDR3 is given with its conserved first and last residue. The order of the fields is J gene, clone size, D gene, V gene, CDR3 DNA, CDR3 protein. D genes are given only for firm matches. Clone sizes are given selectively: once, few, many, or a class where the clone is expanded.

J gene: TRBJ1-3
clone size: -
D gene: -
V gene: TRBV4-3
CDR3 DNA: TGCGCCAGCAGCCGGGAACCAGGGGCTGGAAACACCATATATTTT
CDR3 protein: CASSREPGAGNTIYF

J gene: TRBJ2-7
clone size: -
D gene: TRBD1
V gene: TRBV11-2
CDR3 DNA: TGTGCCAGCAGCTTAGCATCCCCGACAGGGGTCAACTACGAGCAGTACTTC
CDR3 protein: CASSLASPTGVNYEQYF

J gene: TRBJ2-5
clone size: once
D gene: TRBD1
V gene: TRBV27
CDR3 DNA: TGTGCCAGCAGTTTAATGGGACAGGGACCACAAGAGACCCAGTACTTC
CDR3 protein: CASSLMGQGPQETQYF

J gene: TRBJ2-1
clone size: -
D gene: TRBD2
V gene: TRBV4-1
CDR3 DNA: TGCGCCAGCAGCCCACTCCCGGCAGGGGCGCGGGGGGTCTTC
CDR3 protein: CASSPLPAGARGVF

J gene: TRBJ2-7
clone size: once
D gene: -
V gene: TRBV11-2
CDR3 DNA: TGTGCCAGCAGCCCTCGATTATTAGCAATAGCCTACGAGCAGTACTTC
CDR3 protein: CASSPRLLAIAYEQYF

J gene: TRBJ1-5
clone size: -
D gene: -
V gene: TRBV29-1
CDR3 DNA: TGCAGCGCCGGACAGTTAGATCAGCCCCAGCATTTT
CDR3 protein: CSAGQLDQPQHF

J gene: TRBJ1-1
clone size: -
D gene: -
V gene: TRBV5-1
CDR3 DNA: TGCGCCAGCAGCCCTGAGACGGGGGGCACTGAAGCTTTCTTT
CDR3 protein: CASSPETGGTEAFF

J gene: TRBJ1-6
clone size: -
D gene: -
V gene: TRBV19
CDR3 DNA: TGTGCCAGTAGTAGAACCGAGGCTGGTTCACCCCTCCACTTT
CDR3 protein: CASSRTEAGSPLHF

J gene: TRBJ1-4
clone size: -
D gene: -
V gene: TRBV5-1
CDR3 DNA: TGCGCCAGCACGCTGTCAGGGGTAGGAGAAAAACTGTTTTTT
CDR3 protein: CASTLSGVGEKLFF

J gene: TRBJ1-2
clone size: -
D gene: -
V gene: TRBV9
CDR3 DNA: TGTGCCAGCACCAAGGGTAGGGAGAGCTATGGCTACACCTTC
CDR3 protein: CASTKGRESYGYTF

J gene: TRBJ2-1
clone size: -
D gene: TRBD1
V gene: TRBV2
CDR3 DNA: TGTGCCAGCAGTGTGCACAGGGGAACCTTCAATGAGCAGTTCTTC
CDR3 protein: CASSVHRGTFNEQFF

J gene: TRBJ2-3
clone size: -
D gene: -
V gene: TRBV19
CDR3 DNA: TGTGCCAGTAGTCATAGGGACGGACACACAGATACGCAGTATTTT
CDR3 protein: CASSHRDGHTDTQYF

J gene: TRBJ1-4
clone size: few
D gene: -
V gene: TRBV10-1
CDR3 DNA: TGCGCCAGCAGTGATGGGGCCTCGGAGGAAAAACTGTTTTTT
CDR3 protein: CASSDGASEEKLFF

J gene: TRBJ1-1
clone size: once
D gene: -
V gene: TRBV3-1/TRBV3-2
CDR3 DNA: TGTGCCAGCAGCCTCACCGACAGGAACACTGAAGCTTTCTTT
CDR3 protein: CASSLTDRNTEAFF

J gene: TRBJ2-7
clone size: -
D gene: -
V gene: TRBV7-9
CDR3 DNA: TGTGCCAGCAGCTTATCAGGGTACGAGCAGTACTTC
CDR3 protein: CASSLSGYEQYF

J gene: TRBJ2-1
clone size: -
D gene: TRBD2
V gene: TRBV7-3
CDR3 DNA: TGTGCCAGCAGCATCGACCCCCCAGGGAGGGCTAGCGGGGGGCCGGACAATGAGCAGTTCTTC
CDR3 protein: CASSIDPPGRASGGPDNEQFF

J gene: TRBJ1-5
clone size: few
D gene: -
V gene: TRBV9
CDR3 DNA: TGTGCCAGCAGCATGGACAGCCATAGCAATCAGCCCCAGCATTTT
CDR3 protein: CASSMDSHSNQPQHF

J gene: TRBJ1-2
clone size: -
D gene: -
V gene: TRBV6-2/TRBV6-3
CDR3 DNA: TGTGCCAGCAACCCTTCTCTGACGGAGAACTATGGCTACACCTTC
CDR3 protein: CASNPSLTENYGYTF

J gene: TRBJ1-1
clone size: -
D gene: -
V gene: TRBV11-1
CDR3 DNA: TGTGCCAGCAGCTTCTTCGGGGGGACGAACACTGAAGCTTTCTTT
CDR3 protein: CASSFFGGTNTEAFF

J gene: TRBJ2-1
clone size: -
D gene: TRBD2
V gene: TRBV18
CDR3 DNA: TGTGCCAGCTCACCGTCCGGGACTAGTATCTATGAGCAGTTCTTC
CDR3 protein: CASSPSGTSIYEQFF

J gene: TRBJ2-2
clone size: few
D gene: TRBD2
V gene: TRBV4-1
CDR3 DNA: TGCGCCAGCAGCCAAGAAGCGGGGGCGAACACCGGGGAGCTGTTTTTT
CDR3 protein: CASSQEAGANTGELFF

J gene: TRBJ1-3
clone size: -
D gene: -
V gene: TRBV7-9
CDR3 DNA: TGTGCCAGCAGCCCTGCGTTTTCTGGAAACACCATATATTTT
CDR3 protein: CASSPAFSGNTIYF

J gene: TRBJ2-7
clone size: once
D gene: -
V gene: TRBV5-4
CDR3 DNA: TGTGCCAGCAGCTTGGGGCAGGGTATACTCTACGAGCAGTACTTC
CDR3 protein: CASSLGQGILYEQYF

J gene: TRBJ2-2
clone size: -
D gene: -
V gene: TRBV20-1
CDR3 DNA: TGCAGTGCTAGTACGGGCGCCGGCGTTGTTGGTCCCGGGGAGCTGTTTTTT
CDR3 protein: CSASTGAGVVGPGELFF

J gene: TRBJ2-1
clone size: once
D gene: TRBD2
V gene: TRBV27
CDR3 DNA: TGTGCCAGCAGACCACTAGCGGGGGGCCACTACAATGAGCAGTTCTTC
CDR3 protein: CASRPLAGGHYNEQFF

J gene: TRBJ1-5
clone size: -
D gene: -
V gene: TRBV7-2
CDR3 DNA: TGTGCCAGCAGCACAAACCCGAGTAAGCCCCAGCATTTT
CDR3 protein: CASSTNPSKPQHF

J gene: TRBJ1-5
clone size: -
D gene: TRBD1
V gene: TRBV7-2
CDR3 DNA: TGTGCCAGCAGCCGCCAGACAGGGAACAATCAGCCCCAGCATTTT
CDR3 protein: CASSRQTGNNQPQHF

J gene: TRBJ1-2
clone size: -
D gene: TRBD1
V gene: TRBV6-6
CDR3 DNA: TGTGCCAGCAGGTCCGGGACAGGGTACGATGGCTACACCTTC
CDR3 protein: CASRSGTGYDGYTF

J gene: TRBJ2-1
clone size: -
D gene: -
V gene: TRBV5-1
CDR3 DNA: TGCGCCAGCAGCTTGGTAGGGTTTGATGAGCAGTTCTTC
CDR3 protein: CASSLVGFDEQFF